This TCR beta chain was found in a study of blood T cell repertoires in COVID-19. About the study: T cells, B-cell-depleted T cells, or PBMCs supplied cDNA or gDNA.

In the study's own analysis: By means of reference gene primer amplification, nucleated cell counts were estimated. Clones were sequenced by immunoSEQ multiplex PCR, and TCRdb holds only the in-frame ones, with some missing. V and J calls and clone size are given by that table; D and trimming were obtained from the DNA. The sample includes under 300,000 clones, around 88% of them seen just once. Per germline, CDR1 SGHDN and CDR2 FVKESK. V was pared by 4 bases and J by 1 base, with 10 bases of the junction left unmatched. CDR3 length equals 17 residues. Participant ages covered 18 to 89 years across around 25 US areas. Researchers sorted participants into cohorts using their self-reported clinical history.

J is TRBJ2-1 and V is TRBV14; the match to TRBD2 covers 7 bases. This TCR was recovered from a woman aged 40 to 49 with acute COVID-19. The specimen sequenced was PBMCs or T cells enriched from blood (not recorded which). The CDR3 nucleotides read TGTGCCAGCAGCCCCCGGGGTAGCGGGCAGTCCTACAATGAGCAGTTCTTC. It translates to CASSPRGSGQSYNEQFF.